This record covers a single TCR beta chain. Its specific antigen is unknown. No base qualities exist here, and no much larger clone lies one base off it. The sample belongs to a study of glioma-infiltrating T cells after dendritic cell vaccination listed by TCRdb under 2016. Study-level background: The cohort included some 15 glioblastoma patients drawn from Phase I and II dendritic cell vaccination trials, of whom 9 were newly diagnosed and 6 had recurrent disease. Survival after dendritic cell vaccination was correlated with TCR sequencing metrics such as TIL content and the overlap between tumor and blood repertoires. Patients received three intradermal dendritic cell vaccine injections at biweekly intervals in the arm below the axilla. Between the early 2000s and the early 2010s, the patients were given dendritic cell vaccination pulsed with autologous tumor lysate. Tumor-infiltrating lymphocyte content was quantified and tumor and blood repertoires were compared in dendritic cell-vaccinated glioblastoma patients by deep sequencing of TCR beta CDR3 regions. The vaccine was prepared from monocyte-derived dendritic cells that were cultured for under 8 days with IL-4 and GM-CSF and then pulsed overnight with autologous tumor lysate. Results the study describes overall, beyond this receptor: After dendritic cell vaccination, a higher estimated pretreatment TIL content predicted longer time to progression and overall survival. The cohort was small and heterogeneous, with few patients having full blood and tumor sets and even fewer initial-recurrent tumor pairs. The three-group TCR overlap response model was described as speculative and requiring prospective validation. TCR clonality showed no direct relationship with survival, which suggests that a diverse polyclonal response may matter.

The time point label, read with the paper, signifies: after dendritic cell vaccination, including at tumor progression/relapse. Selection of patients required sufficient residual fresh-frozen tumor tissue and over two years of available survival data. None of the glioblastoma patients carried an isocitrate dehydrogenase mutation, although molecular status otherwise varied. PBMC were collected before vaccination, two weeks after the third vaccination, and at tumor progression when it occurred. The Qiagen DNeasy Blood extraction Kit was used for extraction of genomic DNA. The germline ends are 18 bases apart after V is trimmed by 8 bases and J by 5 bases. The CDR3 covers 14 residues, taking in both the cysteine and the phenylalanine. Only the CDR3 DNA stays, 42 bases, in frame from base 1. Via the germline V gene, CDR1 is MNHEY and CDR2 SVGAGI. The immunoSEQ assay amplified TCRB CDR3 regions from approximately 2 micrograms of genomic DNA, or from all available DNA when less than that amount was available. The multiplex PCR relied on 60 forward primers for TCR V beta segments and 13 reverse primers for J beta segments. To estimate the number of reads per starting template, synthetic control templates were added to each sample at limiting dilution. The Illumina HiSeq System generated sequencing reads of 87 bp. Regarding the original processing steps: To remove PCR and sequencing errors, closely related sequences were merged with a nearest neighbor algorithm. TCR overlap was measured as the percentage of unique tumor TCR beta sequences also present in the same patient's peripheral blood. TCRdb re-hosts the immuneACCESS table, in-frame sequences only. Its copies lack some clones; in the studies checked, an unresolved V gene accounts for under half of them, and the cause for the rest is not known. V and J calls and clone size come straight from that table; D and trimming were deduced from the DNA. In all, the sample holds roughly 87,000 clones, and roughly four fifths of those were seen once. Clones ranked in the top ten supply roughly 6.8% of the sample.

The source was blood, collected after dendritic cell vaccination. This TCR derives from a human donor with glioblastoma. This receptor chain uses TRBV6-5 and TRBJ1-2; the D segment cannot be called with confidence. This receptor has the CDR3 CASAGEQRGYGYTF. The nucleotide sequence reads TGTGCCAGCGCTGGGGAACAGCGGGGTTATGGCTACACCTTC.